Presented here are 5 T cell receptor beta chains from one specimen sequenced in a study of response to subunit inactivated influenza vaccine (dated by TCRdb to the late 2010s). Libraries were built with RT-PCR. The run used an Illumina HiSeq 2500. Using fastp trimming at Q25 and MiXCR clonotype assembly, TCRdb reanalyzed the public sequencing data and kept in-frame beta chains. Each record represents a unique CDR3 protein, reported with the most common genes and DNA among its rows. The sample table records about 570,000 distinct CDR3 sequences; about 12% of these occur just once. Together, the top ten hold roughly 10% of the sample. This material consisted of PBMCs from blood, taken on the day of vaccination. These receptors were taken from a middle-aged man who received an inactivated influenza vaccine. Donor details come from another sample of the same person, matched by shared clones.

There are many counts of this clonotype. The chain combines TRBV5-1 with TRBJ2-7; 7 nucleotides align to TRBD1. The trim removed 5 bases at V and 5 bases at J, leaving 4 bases unmatched. Germline-derived CDR1 and CDR2 are SGHRS and YFSETQ. The CDR3 is made up of 12 amino acids. The CDR3 sequence: CASSNRGDEQYF. The CDR3 region has the DNA TGCGCCAGCAGTAACAGGGGCGACGAGCAGTACTTC. The full variable domain, with the rest looked up from reference TRBV5-1 and TRBJ2-7, is KAGVTQTPRYLIKTRGQQVTLSCSPISGHRSVSWYQQTPGQGLQFLFEYFSETQRNKGNFPGRFSGRQFSNSRSEMNVSTLELGDSALYLCASSNRGDEQYFGPGTRLTVT.

This clonotype was observed a handful of times. This sequence joins TRBV7-9 and TRBJ1-6, with a weak D call TRBD1 (5 bases). The germline V gene has CDR1 SEHNR and CDR2 FQNEAQ (reference sequence). The length of the CDR3 is 17 residues. V dropped 2 bases and J dropped 3 bases, with 14 bases sitting between them. CDR3 protein: CASSLNRATDYNSPLHF. The CDR3 coding sequence is TGTGCCAGCAGCTTAAATCGGGCGACAGACTATAATTCACCCCTCCACTTT. Supplemented by reference TRBV7-9 and TRBJ1-6, the full variable domain reads DTGVSQNPRHKITKRGQNVTFRCDPISEHNRLYWYRQTLGQGPEFLTYFQNEAQLEKSRLLSDRFSAERPKGSFSTLEIQRTEQGDSAMYLCASSLNRATDYNSPLHFGNGTRLTVT.

Only a few counts were recorded for this clonotype. The V and J genes are TRBV5-1 and TRBJ2-1; tentative D call: TRBD2 (5 bases). Trimming cost V 1 base and J 9 bases, with 11 bases left between them. Germline CDR1 SGHRS, CDR2 YFSETQ. The CDR3 spans 13 residues. The CDR3 protein is CASSLPGGGEQFF. The CDR3 nucleotides are TGCGCCAGCAGCTTGCCAGGAGGAGGTGAGCAGTTCTTC.

This clonotype was recorded only once. This chain connects TRBV12-3 or TRBV12-4 to TRBJ1-5, with 8 bases that match TRBD1. Unmatched junction bases numbered 11, after V lost 1 base and J lost 12 bases. The CDR3 has 15 residues. This chain's CDR3 is CASSLGTGLTELQHF. Written as DNA, the CDR3 is TGTGCCAGCAGTTTAGGGACAGGGTTGACGGAGCTCCAGCATTTT.

V gene TRBV6-1 combines with J gene TRBJ2-2; TRBD2 agrees at 11 bases. The CDR3 runs 17 residues. CDR1 is MNHNS, CDR2 SASEGT, per germline. V gave up 6 bases and J gave up 5 bases; unmatched junction bases: 11. CDR3 in DNA: TGTGCCAGCAGACCCCCGACTAGCGGGATTGCGACCGGGGAGCTGTTTTTT. It is translated as CASRPPTSGIATGELFF.